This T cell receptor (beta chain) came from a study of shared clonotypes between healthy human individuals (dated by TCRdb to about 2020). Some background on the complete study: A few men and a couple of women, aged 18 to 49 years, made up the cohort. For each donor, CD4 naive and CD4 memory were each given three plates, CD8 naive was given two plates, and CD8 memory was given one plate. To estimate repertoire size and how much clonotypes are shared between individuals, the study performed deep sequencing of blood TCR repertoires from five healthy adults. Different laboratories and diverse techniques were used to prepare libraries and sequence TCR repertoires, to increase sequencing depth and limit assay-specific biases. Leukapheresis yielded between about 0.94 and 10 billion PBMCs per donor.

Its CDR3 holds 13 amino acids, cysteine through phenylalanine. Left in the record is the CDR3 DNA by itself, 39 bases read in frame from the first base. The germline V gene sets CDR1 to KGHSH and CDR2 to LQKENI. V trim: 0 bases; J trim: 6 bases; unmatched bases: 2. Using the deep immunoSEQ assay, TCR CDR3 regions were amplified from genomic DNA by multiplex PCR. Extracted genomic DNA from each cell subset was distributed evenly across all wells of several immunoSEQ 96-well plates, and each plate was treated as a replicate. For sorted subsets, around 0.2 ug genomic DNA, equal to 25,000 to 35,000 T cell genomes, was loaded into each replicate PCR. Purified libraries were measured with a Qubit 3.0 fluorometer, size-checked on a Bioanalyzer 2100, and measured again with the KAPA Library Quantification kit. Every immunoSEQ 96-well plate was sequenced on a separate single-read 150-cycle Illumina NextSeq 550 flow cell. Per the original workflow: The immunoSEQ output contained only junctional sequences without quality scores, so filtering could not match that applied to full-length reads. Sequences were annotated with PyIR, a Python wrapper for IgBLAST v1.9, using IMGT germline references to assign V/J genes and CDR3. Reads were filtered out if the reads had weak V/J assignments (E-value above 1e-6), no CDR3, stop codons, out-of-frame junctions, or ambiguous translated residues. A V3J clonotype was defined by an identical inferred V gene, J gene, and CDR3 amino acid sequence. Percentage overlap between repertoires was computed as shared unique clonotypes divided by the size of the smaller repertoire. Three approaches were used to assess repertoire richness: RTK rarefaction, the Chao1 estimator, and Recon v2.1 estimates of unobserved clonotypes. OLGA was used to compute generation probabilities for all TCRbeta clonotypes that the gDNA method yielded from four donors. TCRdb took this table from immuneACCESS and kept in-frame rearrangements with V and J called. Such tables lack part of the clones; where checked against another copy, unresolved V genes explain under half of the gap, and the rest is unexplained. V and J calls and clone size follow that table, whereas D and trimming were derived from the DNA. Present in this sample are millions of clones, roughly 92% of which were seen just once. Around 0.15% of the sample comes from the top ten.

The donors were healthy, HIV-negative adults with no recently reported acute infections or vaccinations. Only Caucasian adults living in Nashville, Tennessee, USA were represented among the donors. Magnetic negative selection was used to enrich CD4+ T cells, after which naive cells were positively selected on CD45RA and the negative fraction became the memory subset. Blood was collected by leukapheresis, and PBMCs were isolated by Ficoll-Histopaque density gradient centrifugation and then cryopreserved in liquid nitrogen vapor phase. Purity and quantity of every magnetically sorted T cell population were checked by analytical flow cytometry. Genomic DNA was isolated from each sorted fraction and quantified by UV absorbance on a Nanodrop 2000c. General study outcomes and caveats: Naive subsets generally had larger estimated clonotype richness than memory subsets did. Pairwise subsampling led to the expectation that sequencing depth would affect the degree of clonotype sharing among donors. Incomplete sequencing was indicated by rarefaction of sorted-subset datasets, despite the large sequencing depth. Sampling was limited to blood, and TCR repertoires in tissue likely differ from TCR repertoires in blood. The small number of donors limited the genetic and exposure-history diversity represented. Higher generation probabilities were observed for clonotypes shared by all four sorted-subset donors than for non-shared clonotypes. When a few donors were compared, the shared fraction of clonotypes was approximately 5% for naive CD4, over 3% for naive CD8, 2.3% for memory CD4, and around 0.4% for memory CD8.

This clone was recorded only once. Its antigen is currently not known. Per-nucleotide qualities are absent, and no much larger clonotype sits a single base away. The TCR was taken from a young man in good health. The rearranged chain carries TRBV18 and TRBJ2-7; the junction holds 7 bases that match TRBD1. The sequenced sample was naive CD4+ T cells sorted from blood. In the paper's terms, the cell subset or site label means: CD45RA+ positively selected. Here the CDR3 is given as CASSPPTGSEQYF. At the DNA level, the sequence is TGTGCCAGCTCACCACCGACAGGGAGCGAGCAGTACTTC.